The 30 T cell receptor beta chains in this list originate from one sample, sequenced in a study of cytomegalovirus exposure and HLA in healthy donors. PCR used 60 Vbeta primers and 13 Jbeta primers. TCRdb's table, derived via immunoSEQ multiplex PCR, lists solely in-frame clones and lacks some. The sample totals about 110,000 clones; its top ten clones hold around 0.6%. The sequenced sample was PBMCs. The receptors come from a man aged 50 or older in good health and CMV-seronegative.

The chain combines TRBV7-2 with TRBJ1-1; 7 nucleotides align to TRBD1. This CDR3 is built from 15 residues. Germline V lookup: CDR1 SGHTA, CDR2 FQGNSA. With 0 bases clipped from V and 1 base from J, the junction kept 2 bases outside the gene matches. CDR3 region: CASSLAGQTNTEAFF. In DNA form, the CDR3 reads TGTGCCAGCAGCTTAGCGGGACAGACGAACACTGAAGCTTTCTTT.

V and J are TRBV10-3 and TRBJ2-7; 8 bases agree with TRBD2. V was pared by 6 bases and J by 9 bases, with 13 bases of the junction left unmatched. In germline, CDR1 is ENHRY, CDR2 SYGVKD. The CDR3 is made up of 14 amino acids. The CDR3 region has the DNA TGTGCCATCAGCCCAGGGACTAGAACTGGATGGCAGTACTTC. This encodes CAISPGTRTGWQYF.

This chain links TRBV7-9 with TRBJ1-5, with 8 bases aligning to TRBD1. The length of the CDR3 is 15 residues. With 5 bases clipped from V and 1 base from J, the junction kept 4 bases outside the gene matches. The germline gives CDR1 SEHNR, CDR2 FQNEAQ (reference sequence). CDR3 nucleotide sequence: TGTGCCAGCAGCCCAGGGGGCTTCAGCAATCAGCCCCAGCATTTT. Protein: CASSPGGFSNQPQHF.

The V gene is TRBV30, the J gene TRBJ1-3; D gene ambiguous. The CDR3 extends over 15 amino acids. Looked up from germline, CDR1 is GTSNPN and CDR2 is SVGIG (reference sequence). V dropped 0 bases and J dropped 3 bases, with 12 bases sitting between them. CDR3 in amino acids: CAWSVRGELGNTIYF. The CDR3 DNA reads as TGTGCCTGGAGTGTACGGGGAGAGCTTGGAAACACCATATATTTT.

The gene calls are TRBV30 and TRBJ2-5; D gene uncertain. Germline V gene lookup returns CDR1 GTSNPN and CDR2 SVGIG (reference sequence). Trimming stripped 0 bases from V and 0 bases from J, with 5 bases between. The length of the CDR3 is 13 residues. The CDR3 nucleotides read TGTGCCTGGAGTGTTCTAGACCAAGAGACCCAGTACTTC. This translates into CAWSVLDQETQYF. The entire variable domain, with the rest obtained from reference TRBV30 and TRBJ2-5, is as follows: SQTIHQWPATLVQPVGSPLSLECTVEGTSNPNLYWYRQAAGRGLQLLFYSVGIGQISSEVPQNLSASRPQDRQFILSSKKLLLSDSGFYLCAWSVLDQETQYFGPGTRLLVL.

This chain links TRBV4-2 with TRBJ1-4; a possible D gene is TRBD1 (6 bases). Trimming removed 4 bases from V and 4 bases from J, with 16 bases in between. Germline V lookup: CDR1 LGHNA, CDR2 YNFKEQ. The CDR3 runs to 16 residues. CDR3 loop: CASSPTGRGGNEKLFF. DNA for the CDR3: TGTGCCAGCAGCCCTACAGGGAGGGGCGGTAATGAAAAACTGTTTTTT.

The chain couples TRBV11-3 to TRBJ2-1, with a possible D match to TRBD1 (5 bases). Germline loops: CDR1 SGHNT, CDR2 YENEEA. The CDR3 is 15 residues long. V lost 5 bases and J 0 bases, leaving 11 bases between the germline ends. Here the CDR3 DNA reads TGTGCCAGCAGCGTAAAAGGGGTCTCCTACAATGAGCAGTTCTTC. It codes for CASSVKGVSYNEQFF.

The chain employs TRBV7-2 and TRBJ2-2, with 9 bases lining up with TRBD2. The V segment lost 5 bases and the J segment 3 bases; nucleotides outside the gene matches: 4. There are 15 residues in the CDR3. Germline V gene sequence: CDR1 SGHTA, CDR2 FQGNSA. CDR3 nucleotide sequence: TGTGCCAGCAGCAAAGTAGCGGGAGACACCGGGGAGCTGTTTTTT. It translates to CASSKVAGDTGELFF.

The V gene is TRBV27, the J gene TRBJ2-5, with 9 bases that match TRBD2. Germline-derived CDR1 and CDR2 are MNHEY and SMNVEV (reference sequence). V lost 9 bases to trimming and J lost 5 bases; unmatched junction nucleotides: 4. The CDR3 has 12 residues. DNA for the CDR3: TGTGCCAGTTGGGCGGGAGGGGAGACCCAGTACTTC. This sequence encodes CASWAGGETQYF.

This rearrangement joins TRBV18 to TRBJ2-3; possibly TRBD2 for D (7 bases). V dropped 3 bases and J dropped 2 bases, with 15 bases sitting between them. The CDR3 extends over 16 amino acids. The germline CDR1 and CDR2 sequences are KGHSH and LQKENI. The chain's CDR3 is CASSPGAGAVTDTQYF. CDR3 sequence (DNA): TGTGCCAGCTCACCGGGGGCGGGGGCCGTCACAGATACGCAGTATTTT.

The chain employs TRBV5-1 and TRBJ1-1; D is unclear. Trimming cost V 2 bases and J 0 bases, with 5 bases left between them. This CDR3 comprises 13 residues. The germline gives CDR1 SGHRS, CDR2 YFSETQ. The CDR3 loop reads CASSFRVNTEAFF. In DNA form, the CDR3 reads TGCGCCAGCAGCTTTCGGGTGAACACTGAAGCTTTCTTT.

The chain is built from TRBV5-1 and TRBJ2-1; 15 bases fit TRBD2. V lost 4 bases and J lost 9; bases outside the gene matches: 8. The germline V gene has CDR1 SGHRS and CDR2 YFSETQ. This CDR3 region has 16 residues. CDR3 sequence (DNA): TGCGCCAGCAGCGTGGGACTAGCGGGGGGACTTGGTGAGCAGTTCTTC. This sequence encodes CASSVGLAGGLGEQFF.

The V call is TRBV6-5, the J call TRBJ1-2, with 7 nucleotides matching TRBD1. The CDR3 has 13 residues. Germline trimming cut 7 bases from V and 6 bases from J; bases unmatched to any gene: 8. Germline V gene lookup returns CDR1 MNHEY and CDR2 SVGAGI. CDR3: CASIRGGQHGYTF. Written as DNA, the CDR3 is TGTGCCAGCATACGGGGGGGACAGCATGGCTACACCTTC.

The gene calls are TRBV30 and TRBJ2-4; unclear D gene. Germline loops: CDR1 GTSNPN, CDR2 SVGIG (reference sequence). Trimming took off 2 bases at V and 7 bases at J, with 9 bases between the two ends. There are 12 residues in the CDR3. The CDR3 protein is CAWSSRENIQYF. The DNA of the CDR3 is TGTGCCTGGAGTTCGCGAGAGAACATTCAGTACTTC.

The chain is built from TRBV11-2 and TRBJ1-1, with D possibly matching TRBD1 (6 bases). The CDR3 length is 19 residues. Per the germline V gene, CDR1 is SGHAT and CDR2 is FQNNGV. Trimming took 4 bases from V and 5 from J, leaving 29 bases between them. CDR3 protein: CASSWERGAVKRGWTEAFF. The CDR3 DNA sequence: TGTGCCAGCAGCTGGGAGCGGGGGGCGGTTAAGAGAGGTTGGACTGAAGCTTTCTTT.

The gene calls are TRBV19 and TRBJ1-2; D is undetermined. There are 15 residues in the CDR3. V dropped 4 bases and J dropped 0 bases, with 12 bases sitting between them. The germline V gene encodes CDR1 LNHDA and CDR2 SQIVND (reference sequence). DNA for the CDR3: TGTGCCAGTAGTACCAGCGGATACCCTAACTATGGCTACACCTTC. This translates into CASSTSGYPNYGYTF.

Note on this clone: This sample also contains other DNA sequences that code for the same CDR3. This chain connects TRBV20-1 to TRBJ1-1; no definite D call. V gave up 5 bases and J gave up 1 base, with 5 bases separating them. CDR1 DFQATT and CDR2 SNEGSKA come from the germline V gene (reference sequence). The length of the CDR3 is 11 residues. The CDR3 DNA is TGCAGTGCTTACGGGAACACTGAAGCTTTCTTT. Translated, it gives CSAYGNTEAFF.

The genes are TRBV15 and TRBJ2-1; 9 positions agree with TRBD1. The V segment lost 5 bases and the J segment 10 bases; nucleotides outside the gene matches: 9. The CDR3 consists of 14 residues. Germline V gene lookup returns CDR1 LNHNV and CDR2 YYDKDF (reference sequence). For the CDR3, the DNA is TGTGCCACCAGCGCAGGACAGGGGAGGCGGGAGCAGTTCTTC. Residues: CATSAGQGRREQFF.

This chain connects TRBV27 to TRBJ2-7; 8 bases fit TRBD1. The J segment lost 5 bases and the V segment lost 6 bases, leaving 6 bases of the junction unmatched. The CDR3 is 13 amino acids. Germline V lookup: CDR1 MNHEY, CDR2 SMNVEV (reference sequence). This CDR3 is CASSQQGQDEQYF. CDR3 sequence (DNA): TGTGCCAGCAGCCAACAGGGACAGGACGAGCAGTACTTC.

This rearrangement joins TRBV30 to TRBJ1-2; D is unclear. The CDR3 loop spans 8 amino acids. V lost 8 bases and J 8 bases, leaving 6 bases between the germline ends. Germline V gene lookup returns CDR1 GTSNPN and CDR2 SVGIG (reference sequence). The CDR3 spells CALSGYTF. CDR3 nucleotides: TGTGCCCTGAGCGGCTACACCTTC.

This sequence joins TRBV19 and TRBJ2-3; 14 bases are shared with TRBD2. V lost 5 bases to trimming and J lost 6 bases; unmatched junction nucleotides: 4. The germline V gene has CDR1 LNHDA and CDR2 SQIVND (reference sequence). The CDR3 is 15 amino acids. The CDR3 loop reads CASSPRLAGGDTQYF. The CDR3 DNA follows: TGTGCCAGTAGTCCGCGACTAGCGGGAGGGGATACGCAGTATTTT.

This chain links TRBV18 with TRBJ2-5; 10 bases are shared with TRBD2. Unmatched junction bases numbered 10, after V lost 4 bases and J lost 5 bases. The CDR3 consists of 16 residues. CDR1 KGHSH and CDR2 LQKENI come from the germline V gene. As DNA, the CDR3 is TGTGCCAGCTCACAGACTAGCGGGCCCCAGGAGGAGACCCAGTACTTC. It encodes CASSQTSGPQEETQYF.

This chain's CDR3 is CASSEWDRPQGYTF. In nucleotides, the CDR3 is TGTGCCAGCAGCGAATGGGACAGGCCCCAGGGCTACACCTTC. The V call is TRBV6-1, the J call TRBJ1-2, with 8 bases aligning to TRBD1. The V gene's germline CDR1 is MNHNS and CDR2 SASEGT. The CDR3 has 14 residues. The junction had 11 bases not matched to a gene; V was cut back by 6 bases and J by 8 bases.

This chain links TRBV5-8 with TRBJ1-4; D unclear. The CDR3 is made up of 13 amino acids. Germline loops: CDR1 SGHTS, CDR2 YDEGEE. V was cut by 10 bases and J by 8 bases, with 18 bases left in between. This chain's CDR3 is CAVRGPGREKLFF. For the CDR3, the DNA is TGTGCCGTCCGTGGGCCAGGTCGGGAAAAACTGTTTTTT.

The J gene is TRBJ1-4, the V gene TRBV15; D not resolved. Germline V lookup: CDR1 LNHNV, CDR2 YYDKDF (reference sequence). This CDR3 has 15 residues. Trimming removed 1 base from V and 8 bases from J, with 14 bases in between. The CDR3: CATSRGMRVEEKLFF. Written as DNA, the CDR3 is TGTGCCACCAGCAGAGGGATGAGGGTTGAGGAAAAACTGTTTTTT.

The rearrangement joins TRBV5-1 to TRBJ1-1; no definite D call. CDR1 and CDR2 (germline): SGHRS, YFSETQ. Trimming cost V 0 bases and J 2 bases, with 5 bases left between them. The CDR3 consists of 13 residues. Written as DNA, the CDR3 is TGCGCCAGCAGCTTGGAGCAAAACACTGAAGCTTTCTTT. Translation gives CASSLEQNTEAFF.

The rearrangement links TRBV7-9 to TRBJ2-7, with TRBD1 matching over 7 bases. J was trimmed by 6 bases and V by 4 bases; bases with no gene match: 9. The CDR3 runs 14 residues. Germline V gives CDR1 SEHNR, CDR2 FQNEAQ (reference sequence). The CDR3, as DNA: TGTGCCAGCAGCTCCACCGGGACAGCGCGCGAGCAGTACTTC. It yields the protein CASSSTGTAREQYF.

The V gene is TRBV19, the J gene TRBJ2-7, with no clear D. The CDR3 has 15 residues. The V and J ends lost 3 bases and 4 bases respectively, with 16 bases between them. Germline CDR1 LNHDA, CDR2 SQIVND (reference sequence). The CDR3 nucleotides are TGTGCCAGTAGTATCGGCGGCTCCGGAGTATACGAGCAGTACTTC. It specifies CASSIGGSGVYEQYF.

This rearrangement joins TRBV4-3 to TRBJ2-1; TRBD2 might be the D (5 bases). There are 15 residues in the CDR3. V lost 3 bases, J lost 2 bases, and 11 bases lay in between. CDR1 and CDR2 (germline): LGHNA, YSLEER. The CDR3 is CASSHLSVPYNEQFF. For the CDR3, the DNA is TGCGCCAGCAGCCACCTTAGCGTACCCTACAATGAGCAGTTCTTC.

CDR3 protein: CASSLASSGSSVEETQYF. The CDR3 coding sequence is TGCGCCAGCAGCTTGGCCTCTAGCGGGAGCTCGGTGGAAGAGACCCAGTACTTC. The genes are TRBV5-1 and TRBJ2-5, with TRBD2 matching 10 bases. The germline gives CDR1 SGHRS, CDR2 YFSETQ. V lost 0 bases, J lost 3 bases, and 11 bases stayed unmatched. The CDR3 totals 18 residues.